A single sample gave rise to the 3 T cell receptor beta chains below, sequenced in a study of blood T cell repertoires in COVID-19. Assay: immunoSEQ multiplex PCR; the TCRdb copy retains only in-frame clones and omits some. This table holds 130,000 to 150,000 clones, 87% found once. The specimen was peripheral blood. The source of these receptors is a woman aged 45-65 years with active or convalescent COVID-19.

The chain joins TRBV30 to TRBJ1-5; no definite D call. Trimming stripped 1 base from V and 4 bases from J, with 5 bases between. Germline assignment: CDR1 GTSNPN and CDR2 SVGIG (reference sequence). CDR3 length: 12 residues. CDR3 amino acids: CAWSAGNQPQHF. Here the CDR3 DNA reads TGTGCCTGGAGTGCGGGGAATCAGCCCCAGCATTTT. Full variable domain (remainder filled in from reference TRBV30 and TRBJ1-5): SQTIHQWPATLVQPVGSPLSLECTVEGTSNPNLYWYRQAAGRGLQLLFYSVGIGQISSEVPQNLSASRPQDRQFILSSKKLLLSDSGFYLCAWSAGNQPQHFGDGTRLSIL.

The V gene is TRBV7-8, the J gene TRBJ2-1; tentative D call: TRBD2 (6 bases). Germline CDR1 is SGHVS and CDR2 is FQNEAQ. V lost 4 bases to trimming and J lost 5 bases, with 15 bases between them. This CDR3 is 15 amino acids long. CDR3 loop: CASSSLGGGNNEQFF. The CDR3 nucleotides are TGTGCCAGCAGCTCCCTAGGAGGAGGGAACAATGAGCAGTTCTTC.

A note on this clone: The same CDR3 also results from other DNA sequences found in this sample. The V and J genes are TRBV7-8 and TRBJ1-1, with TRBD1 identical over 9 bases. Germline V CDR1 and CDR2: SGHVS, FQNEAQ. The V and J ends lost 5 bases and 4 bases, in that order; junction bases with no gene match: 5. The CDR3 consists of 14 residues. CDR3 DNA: TGTGCCAGCAGCATAGGACAGGGGAGCACTGAAGCTTTCTTT. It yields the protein CASSIGQGSTEAFF.